The 29 T cell receptor beta chains in this list originate from one sample, sequenced in a study of cytomegalovirus exposure and HLA in healthy donors. Vbeta (60) and Jbeta (13) primers were used in the PCR. Only in-frame clones appear in the TCRdb table, and some are missing; sequencing was by immunoSEQ multiplex PCR. In the table there are nearly 110,000 clones, 82% of which are singletons. The specimen was PBMCs. Receptors were obtained from a man younger than 40 in good health and CMV-seropositive.

The CDR3, as DNA: TGTGCCAGTTGGACTAGCGTGAGTGAGCAGTTCTTC. It specifies CASWTSVSEQFF. The chain employs TRBV25-1 and TRBJ2-1, with 9 positions matching TRBD2. Germline CDR1 is MGHDK and CDR2 is SYGVNS. This CDR3 is 12 amino acids long. J gave up 9 bases and V 9 bases, and 6 bases lay outside the gene matches. The variable domain in full, completed from reference TRBV25-1 and TRBJ2-1, reads EADIYQTPRYLVIGTGKKITLECSQTMGHDKMYWYQQDPGMELHLIHYSYGVNSTEKGDLSSESTVSRIRTEHFPLTLESARPSHTSQYLCASWTSVSEQFFGPGTRLTVL.

The chain employs TRBV2 and TRBJ1-1, with D uncertain. CDR3 length equals 15 residues. Germline V gene data show CDR1 as SNHLY and CDR2 as FYNNEI. Trimming removed 6 bases at V and 1 base at J, with 15 bases between. CDR3 coding DNA: TGTGCCAGCAGCCTTCTATCCCCCGGGAACACTGAAGCTTTCTTT. Its translation: CASSLLSPGNTEAFF.

The chain joins TRBV11-3 to TRBJ2-1, with 10 bases fitting TRBD2. This CDR3 spans 15 amino acids. Germline values: CDR1 SGHNT, CDR2 YENEEA. J lost 8 bases, V lost 1 base, and 5 bases had no gene match. The CDR3 reads CASSLALAGVDEQFF. DNA of the CDR3: TGTGCCAGCAGCTTAGCCCTAGCGGGGGTAGATGAGCAGTTCTTC.

In this sample, this clone turned up once. The genes are TRBV2 and TRBJ2-3; D is ambiguous. This CDR3 contains 10 residues. With 8 bases removed from V and 6 bases from J, the gap between germline ends came to 6 bases. Germline values: CDR1 SNHLY, CDR2 FYNNEI. The CDR3 coding sequence is TGTGCCAGCGAGAGCGATACGCAGTATTTT. This encodes CASESDTQYF.

As concerns this clone: This specimen includes other DNA sequences encoding the same CDR3. This rearrangement joins TRBV5-6 to TRBJ1-2; the match to TRBD1 covers 9 bases. Trimming at V came to 4 bases and at J to 7 bases, leaving 11 bases not matched to a gene. The CDR3 is 15 amino acids. The germline V gene has CDR1 SGHDT and CDR2 YYEEEE. This CDR3 is CASSRSGTGIGGYTF. CDR3 coding DNA: TGTGCCAGCAGCAGATCCGGGACAGGGATTGGTGGCTACACCTTC.

V is TRBV5-1 and J is TRBJ1-2; D is perhaps TRBD1 (5 bases). CDR3 length equals 13 residues. V was clipped by 5 bases and J by 6 bases, with 14 bases between them. Germline loops: CDR1 SGHRS, CDR2 YFSETQ. CDR3 protein: CASRPGTLDGYTF. CDR3 DNA: TGCGCCAGCAGGCCCGGGACTCTCGATGGCTACACCTTC.

The rearrangement links TRBV6-6 to TRBJ2-1; TRBD2 aligns across 10 bases. Germline CDR1 is MNHNY and CDR2 is SVGAGI (reference sequence). The CDR3 contains 16 residues. Trimming cost V 6 bases and J 5 bases; bases outside gene matches: 10. This CDR3 reads CASRRETSGVNNEQFF. The CDR3 DNA reads as TGTGCCAGCAGACGTGAAACTAGCGGGGTTAACAATGAGCAGTTCTTC.

The V and J genes are TRBV7-2 and TRBJ1-1; D not certain. V lost 2 bases and J lost 8, with 18 bases in between. Germline V lookup: CDR1 SGHTA, CDR2 FQGNSA. The CDR3 totals 15 residues. In nucleotides, the CDR3 is TGTGCCAGCAGCTTAATGAAGAGGCCTACATACGAAGCTTTCTTT. Protein sequence: CASSLMKRPTYEAFF.

This chain's CDR3 is CASSEQYTEAFF. DNA of the CDR3: TGTGCCAGCAGTGAGCAGTACACTGAAGCTTTCTTT. The chain uses TRBV6-1 and TRBJ1-1; D unresolved. This CDR3 has 12 amino acids. CDR1 MNHNS and CDR2 SASEGT come from the germline V gene. Between the trimmed V and J ends, which lost 3 bases and 3 bases, there was a span of 5 bases.

The sample holds a few counts of this clone. The chain uses TRBV2 and TRBJ1-1, with 9 nucleotides matching TRBD1. The CDR3 extends over 14 amino acids. V lost 6 bases to trimming and J lost 5 bases; unmatched junction nucleotides: 7. The germline V gene has CDR1 SNHLY and CDR2 FYNNEI. CDR3 region: CASRRTGVRTEAFF. CDR3 bases: TGTGCCAGCAGACGGACAGGGGTTAGAACTGAAGCTTTCTTT.

The V gene is TRBV6-6, the J gene TRBJ1-1, with 8 bases identical to TRBD1. With 2 bases clipped from V and 14 bases from J, the junction kept 7 bases outside the gene matches. This CDR3 spans 12 amino acids. CDR1 and CDR2 from the germline V gene are MNHNY and SVGAGI (reference sequence). This chain's CDR3 is CASSYRDRSTFF. The DNA for the CDR3 is TGTGCCAGCAGTTACAGGGACAGGAGCACCTTCTTT.

The chain uses TRBV19 and TRBJ2-1, with TRBD2 matching over 11 bases. Per the germline V gene, CDR1 is LNHDA and CDR2 is SQIVND (reference sequence). The CDR3 has 15 amino acids. V lost 3 bases, J lost 9 bases, and 7 bases stayed unmatched. In DNA form, the CDR3 reads TGTGCCAGTAGTATGGCTTTAGCGGGGGGGATTGAGCAGTTCTTC. Translation gives CASSMALAGGIEQFF.

Worth noting for this clone: This sample includes further DNA sequences coding for the same CDR3. The chain carries TRBV5-1 and TRBJ2-7, with a weak D call TRBD2 (6 bases). This CDR3 has 14 amino acids. Trimming pared 0 bases from V and 6 bases from J, leaving 13 bases between. The germline gives CDR1 SGHRS, CDR2 YFSETQ. CDR3 bases: TGCGCCAGCAGCTTGGATGGAGGGGTCTCCGAGCAGTACTTC. Protein product: CASSLDGGVSEQYF. Using reference TRBV5-1 and TRBJ2-7 for the parts outside the CDR3, the full variable domain is KAGVTQTPRYLIKTRGQQVTLSCSPISGHRSVSWYQQTPGQGLQFLFEYFSETQRNKGNFPGRFSGRQFSNSRSEMNVSTLELGDSALYLCASSLDGGVSEQYFGPGTRLTVT.

This chain uses TRBV11-1 with TRBJ2-5; D may be TRBD1 (5 bases). CDR3 size: 15 residues. The V and J ends lost 3 bases and 1 base respectively, with 12 bases between them. Germline CDR1 and CDR2: SGHAT and FQDESV (reference sequence). The DNA of the CDR3 is TGTGCCAGCAGCTTGGGTGGGGCCGCCCAAGAGACCCAGTACTTC. This encodes CASSLGGAAQETQYF.

This sequence joins TRBV19 and TRBJ1-3, with 7 bases that match TRBD1. J lost 0 bases, V lost 4 bases, and 3 bases had no gene match. CDR3 length: 15 amino acids. Germline V gene sequence: CDR1 LNHDA, CDR2 SQIVND (reference sequence). The CDR3 is CASSTTGISGNTIYF. CDR3 DNA sequence: TGTGCCAGTAGTACGACAGGGATCTCTGGAAACACCATATATTTT. Full variable domain (rest looked up from reference TRBV19 and TRBJ1-3): DGGITQSPKYLFRKEGQNVTLSCEQNLNHDAMYWYRQDPGQGLRLIYYSQIVNDFQKGDIAEGYSVSREKKESFPLTVTSAQKNPTAFYLCASSTTGISGNTIYFGEGSWLTVV.

The J gene is TRBJ2-5, the V gene TRBV6-5; possible D gene TRBD2, 5 bases. CDR3 size: 13 residues. The germline V and J ends were trimmed by 5 bases and 4 bases, with 11 bases remaining between them. CDR1 is MNHEY, CDR2 SVGAGI, per germline. The CDR3 spells CASSPYGIETQYF. CDR3 nucleotide sequence: TGTGCCAGCAGTCCTTACGGGATAGAGACCCAGTACTTC.

The J gene is TRBJ1-1, the V gene TRBV7-2; tentatively, D is TRBD1 (6 bases). V was pared by 0 bases and J by 8 bases, with 10 bases between. The length of the CDR3 is 13 residues. CDR1 and CDR2 (germline): SGHTA, FQGNSA. The CDR3: CASSLAPGQEAFF. The CDR3 bases are TGTGCCAGCAGCTTAGCCCCAGGACAGGAAGCTTTCTTT.

The V call is TRBV4-1, the J call TRBJ2-1; 10 positions agree with TRBD1. Germline trimming cut 3 bases from V and 0 bases from J; bases unmatched to any gene: 2. Germline assignment: CDR1 MGHRA and CDR2 YSYEKL. The CDR3 has 16 residues. CDR3 in amino acids: CASSHRTGGSYNEQFF. As DNA, the CDR3 is TGCGCCAGCAGCCACCGGACAGGGGGCTCCTACAATGAGCAGTTCTTC.

There are a few counts of this clone. The V gene is TRBV4-2, the J gene TRBJ2-3, with 14 bases aligning to TRBD2. V shed 4 bases and J 4 bases; nucleotides not matched to a gene: 1. This CDR3 has 15 residues. Germline V CDR1 and CDR2: LGHNA, YNFKEQ. The DNA of the CDR3 is TGTGCCAGCAGCCCGACTAGCGGGGGGGCAGATACGCAGTATTTT. Translation: CASSPTSGGADTQYF.

The chain uses TRBV5-1 and TRBJ2-5; tentative D call: TRBD1 (6 bases). V gave up 0 bases and J gave up 4 bases, with 13 bases separating them. The CDR3 sequence is 15 residues long. Per germline, CDR1 SGHRS and CDR2 YFSETQ. This CDR3 reads CASSLAYGGSETQYF. The DNA for the CDR3 is TGCGCCAGCAGCTTGGCCTATGGGGGCTCAGAGACCCAGTACTTC.

In this sample, this clone is medium-sized. V and J are TRBV7-9 and TRBJ1-1; 8 bases align to TRBD1. The junction had 3 bases not matched to a gene; V was cut back by 5 bases and J by 7 bases. The CDR3 is 12 amino acids. CDR1 and CDR2 from the germline V gene are SEHNR and FQNEAQ (reference sequence). CDR3 loop: CASSQGAVEAFF. CDR3 nucleotide sequence: TGTGCCAGCAGCCAGGGGGCAGTTGAAGCTTTCTTT.

This rearrangement joins TRBV7-3 to TRBJ2-5; D may be TRBD1 (6 bases). Per the germline V gene, CDR1 is SGHTA and CDR2 is FQGTGA. V was cut by 4 bases and J by 4 bases, with 10 bases left in between. This CDR3 is built from 13 residues. The CDR3 here is CASSSRTAETQYF. In nucleotides, the CDR3 is TGTGCCAGCAGCTCCCGGACAGCAGAGACCCAGTACTTC.

This clone came up a few times. The rearrangement links TRBV15 to TRBJ2-5; 12 bases align to TRBD1. CDR1 LNHNV and CDR2 YYDKDF come from the germline V gene (reference sequence). This CDR3 spans 14 amino acids. V shed 8 bases and J 1 base; nucleotides not matched to a gene: 2. DNA of the CDR3: TGTGCCACCGGGACAGGGGGCCCCCAAGAGACCCAGTACTTC. This sequence encodes CATGTGGPQETQYF.

As to this clone: Other DNA sequences in this sample translate to the same CDR3. The CDR3 reads CASSPDKNTEAFF. CDR3 sequence (DNA): TGCGCCAGCAGCCCGGACAAGAACACTGAAGCTTTCTTT. This chain links TRBV4-1 with TRBJ1-1; possibly TRBD1 for D (5 bases). Germline-derived CDR1 and CDR2 are MGHRA and YSYEKL. V lost 4 bases to trimming and J lost 1 base, with 7 bases between them. This CDR3 is built from 13 residues.

This clone was picked up one time. The rearrangement joins TRBV7-8 to TRBJ1-1, with 9 bases that match TRBD1. V gave up 6 bases and J gave up 3 bases; unmatched junction bases: 8. The CDR3 contains 15 residues. From germline, CDR1 is SGHVS and CDR2 FQNEAQ. The CDR3 loop is CASSRTGGSDTEAFF. The CDR3 DNA follows: TGTGCCAGCAGTCGAACAGGGGGCAGCGACACTGAAGCTTTCTTT.

On this clone: At one boundary the junction diverges from the germline segment, which might be a read error. V is TRBV7-9 and J is TRBJ2-7; D is possibly TRBD1 (6 bases). This CDR3 is 14 amino acids long. Germline V gene sequence: CDR1 SEHNR, CDR2 FQNEAQ (reference sequence). The CDR3 DNA reads TGTTCCAGCAGCCAACAGGGTCCGGCCTACGAGCAGTACTTC. Translation gives CSSSQQGPAYEQYF.

The V and J genes are TRBV5-4 and TRBJ2-3; 10 bases agree with TRBD2. The V segment lost 1 base and the J segment 2 bases; nucleotides outside the gene matches: 4. The germline CDR1 and CDR2 sequences are SGHNT and YYREEE (reference sequence). The CDR3 contains 16 residues. The CDR3 bases are TGTGCCAGCAGCTTGTTTAGCGGGGGGCTCACAGATACGCAGTATTTT. Its translation is CASSLFSGGLTDTQYF.

The V gene is TRBV18, the J gene TRBJ2-2; TRBD1 agrees at 8 bases. The junction had 5 bases not matched to a gene; V was cut back by 4 bases and J by 1 base. Germline values: CDR1 KGHSH, CDR2 LQKENI. This CDR3 spans 16 amino acids. The CDR3 sequence: CASSLSGTGNTGELFF. DNA of the CDR3: TGTGCCAGCTCACTTTCCGGGACAGGGAACACCGGGGAGCTGTTTTTT.

The chain uses TRBV19 and TRBJ1-3, with 8 bases that match TRBD1. CDR3 length equals 18 residues. Germline V gene lookup returns CDR1 LNHDA and CDR2 SQIVND (reference sequence). The junction had 17 bases not matched to a gene; V was cut back by 7 bases and J by 3 bases. The CDR3 loop is CASTPGTRPGQVGNTIYF. The CDR3 DNA is TGTGCCAGTACCCCCGGGACGCGACCGGGACAGGTTGGAAACACCATATATTTT.